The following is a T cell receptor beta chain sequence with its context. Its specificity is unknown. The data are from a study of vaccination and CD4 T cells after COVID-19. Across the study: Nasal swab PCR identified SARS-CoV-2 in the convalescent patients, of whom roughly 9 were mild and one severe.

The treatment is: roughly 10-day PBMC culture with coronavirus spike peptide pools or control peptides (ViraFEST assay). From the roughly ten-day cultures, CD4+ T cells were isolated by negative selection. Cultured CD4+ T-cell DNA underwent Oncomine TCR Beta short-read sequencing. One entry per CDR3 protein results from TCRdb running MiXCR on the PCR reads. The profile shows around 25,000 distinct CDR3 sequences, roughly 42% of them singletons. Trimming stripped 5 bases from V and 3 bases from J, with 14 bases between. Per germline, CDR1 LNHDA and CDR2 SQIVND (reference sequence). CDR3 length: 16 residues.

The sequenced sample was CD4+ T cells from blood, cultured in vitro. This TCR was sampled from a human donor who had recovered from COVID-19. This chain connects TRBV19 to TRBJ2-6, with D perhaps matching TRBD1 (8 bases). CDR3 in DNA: TGTGCCAGTAGTGTACAGGGGGGGAATGGGGCCAACGTCCTGACTTTC. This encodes CASSVQGGNGANVLTF. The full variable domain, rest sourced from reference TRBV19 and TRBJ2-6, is DGGITQSPKYLFRKEGQNVTLSCEQNLNHDAMYWYRQDPGQGLRLIYYSQIVNDFQKGDIAEGYSVSREKKESFPLTVTSAQKNPTAFYLCASSVQGGNGANVLTFGAGSRLTVL.